Shown below are 7 T cell receptor beta chains from a single sample sequenced in a study of control samples from healthy donors and cancer patients. Here immunoSEQ multiplex PCR was the method, and the copy in TCRdb shows in-frame clones only, minus some. The data show about 180,000 clones, with around 89% seen just once and roughly 1.5% held by the top ten. Sample: blood. These receptors were obtained from a woman aged 50 to 60 in good health.

The chain is built from TRBV6-6 and TRBJ1-1; 10 nucleotides align to TRBD1. Germline CDR1 MNHNY, CDR2 SVGAGI (reference sequence). The CDR3 spans 16 residues. The V segment lost 5 bases and the J segment 1 base; nucleotides outside the gene matches: 7. CDR3 coding DNA: TGTGCCAGCAGTCCCGGGACAGGGGTTAGGAACACTGAAGCTTTCTTT. It yields the protein CASSPGTGVRNTEAFF.

The rearrangement links TRBV6-4 to TRBJ1-1; D call uncertain. Germline V gene sequence: CDR1 MRHNA, CDR2 SNTAGT. Between the trimmed V and J ends, which lost 6 bases and 2 bases, there was a span of 10 bases. The CDR3 is 13 residues long. CDR3 protein: CASSKEANTEAFF. The CDR3 DNA reads as TGTGCCAGCAGCAAGGAGGCTAACACTGAAGCTTTCTTT.

Remarks on this clone: An end of the junction does not agree with germline; a read error may underlie this. The chain employs TRBV11-2 and TRBJ2-3; D not certain. The CDR3 extends over 12 amino acids. CDR1 is SGHAT, CDR2 FQNNGV, per germline. The CDR3 protein is CASSLMQDTQYF. CDR3 DNA sequence: TGTGCTAGCAGCTTAATGCAAGATACGCAGTATTTT.

The chain combines TRBV7-2 with TRBJ2-7; possibly TRBD2 for D (5 bases). V was shortened by 4 bases and J by 4 bases, with 14 bases between the two germline ends. The CDR3 consists of 14 residues. CDR1 and CDR2 from the germline V gene are SGHTA and FQGNSA. The DNA for the CDR3 is TGTGCCAGCAGCTGGACTCCAAATGGGTACGAGCAGTACTTC. It encodes CASSWTPNGYEQYF. Drawing the rest from reference TRBV7-2 and TRBJ2-7, the complete variable domain is GAGVSQSPSNKVTEKGKDVELRCDPISGHTALYWYRQSLGQGLEFLIYFQGNSAPDKSGLPSDRFSAERTGGSVSTLTIQRTQQEDSAVYLCASSWTPNGYEQYFGPGTRLTVT.

V gene TRBV21-1 combines with J gene TRBJ2-4; the D call in the table, TRBD2, was not verified against the DNA. TRBV21-1 is designated a pseudogene. The CDR3 spans 20 residues. Here the CDR3 reads CASSWKGTSGRGLVKNIQYF. The CDR3 region has the DNA TGTGCCAGCAGCTGGAAAGGGACTAGCGGGAGAGGGTTGGTCAAAAACATTCAGTACTTC.

This chain links TRBV10-3 with TRBJ1-2, with D possibly TRBD1 on 6 matching bases. The CDR3 sequence is 12 residues long. Germline CDR1 and CDR2: ENHRY and SYGVKD. V was trimmed by 7 bases and J by 9 bases, leaving 15 bases between them. This CDR3 is CAITQMGGRYTF. Written as DNA, the CDR3 is TGTGCCATCACCCAGATGGGGGGCCGCTACACCTTC.

The V call is TRBV6-5, the J call TRBJ2-5; D unclear. Germline CDR1 and CDR2: MNHEY and SVGAGI. Trimming took 0 bases from V and 5 from J, leaving 10 bases between them. The CDR3 covers 14 residues. The CDR3 DNA is TGTGCCAGCAGTTACTCTGGGGTACGGGAGACCCAGTACTTC. Residues: CASSYSGVRETQYF.